A selection of T cell receptor beta chains follows, all from one sample in a study of cytomegalovirus exposure and HLA in healthy donors. TCRdb's table, derived via immunoSEQ multiplex PCR, lists solely in-frame clones and lacks some. The sample yields some 98,000 clones, 70% seen once. Input material: PBMCs. The receptors were gathered from a man in his fifties or sixties in good health and CMV-seronegative. Each CDR3 is given with its conserved first and last residue. D genes are given only for firm matches. For some rows the clone size is stated as once, few or many, or as a class when expanded; others skip it.

TRBV7-9	TRBD1	NA	15	TRBJ2-3	CASSSLGQPTDTQYF	TGTGCCAGCAGCTCCCTGGGACAGCCCACAGATACGCAGTATTTT
TRBV28	TRBD1	NA	14	TRBJ1-1	CASTKRGPGRWAFF	TGTGCCAGCACCAAAAGGGGGCCGGGTCGCTGGGCTTTCTTT
TRBV5-1	TRBD1	NA	16	TRBJ2-3	CASSLGLGQGTDTQYF	TGCGCCAGCAGCTTGGGTCTGGGACAGGGGACAGATACGCAGTATTTT
TRBV5-4	TRBD1	once	15	TRBJ2-1	CASSFSGQGYNEQFF	TGTGCCAGCAGCTTTTCCGGACAGGGGTACAATGAGCAGTTCTTC
TRBV5-1	TRBD1	NA	15	TRBJ1-1	CASSWGDRLNTEAFF	TGCGCCAGCAGCTGGGGGGACAGGTTGAACACTGAAGCTTTCTTT
TRBV21-1	NA	NA	17	TRBJ1-3	CASSNGDRGRAGNTIYF	TGTGCCAGCAGCAACGGGGACAGGGGGCGAGCTGGAAACACCATATATTTT
TRBV5-1	NA	NA	14	TRBJ1-1	CASSSDWVNTEAFF	TGCGCCAGCAGCTCGGACTGGGTGAACACTGAAGCTTTCTTT
TRBV29-1	TRBD1	NA	16	TRBJ1-4	CSVNTGGVSTNEKLFF	TGCAGCGTTAATACAGGGGGGGTTTCCACTAATGAAAAACTGTTTTTT
TRBV7-2	TRBD1	NA	15	TRBJ2-3	CASSSSGQGTDTQYF	TGTGCCAGCAGCTCGTCGGGACAGGGCACAGATACGCAGTATTTT
TRBV7-6	TRBD1	NA	17	TRBJ2-5	CASSRTVRGPPEETQYF	TGTGCCAGCAGCCGAACAGTAAGGGGGCCACCGGAAGAGACCCAGTACTTC
TRBV5-1	TRBD1	NA	15	TRBJ1-1	CASSRTGAANTEAFF	TGCGCCAGCAGCCGGACAGGGGCGGCGAACACTGAAGCTTTCTTT
TRBV15	TRBD1	NA	16	TRBJ2-7	CATSRDRGTGYYEQYF	TGTGCCACCAGCAGAGATCGGGGGACAGGGTACTACGAGCAGTACTTC
TRBV18	NA	NA	19	TRBJ2-2	CASSPQESQGLANTGELFF	TGTGCCAGCTCACCACAGGAGTCGCAGGGCCTGGCGAACACCGGGGAGCTGTTTTTT
TRBV30	TRBD2	NA	15	TRBJ2-2	CAWSGIAGFSGELFF	TGTGCCTGGAGTGGTATAGCGGGATTCTCCGGGGAGCTGTTTTTT
TRBV7-9	NA	NA	12	TRBJ1-1	CASSFGGSEAFF	TGTGCCAGCAGCTTCGGAGGGTCTGAAGCTTTCTTT
TRBV5-1	TRBD1	NA	17	TRBJ1-1	CASSLGQGGPMNTEAFF	TGCGCCAGCAGCTTGGGACAGGGAGGCCCGATGAACACTGAAGCTTTCTTT
TRBV4-1	TRBD2	NA	16	TRBJ2-4	CASSQDTGGAKNIQYF	TGCGCCAGCAGCCAAGATACGGGAGGTGCGAAAAACATTCAGTACTTC
TRBV11-2	NA	NA	14	TRBJ2-5	CASSPPGGQETQYF	TGTGCCAGCAGCCCCCCTGGGGGGCAAGAGACCCAGTACTTC
TRBV7-2	NA	NA	13	TRBJ1-1	CASSFGVATEAFF	TGTGCCAGCAGCTTCGGGGTGGCCACTGAAGCTTTCTTT
TRBV7-9	NA	NA	15	TRBJ2-2	CASSMDRPNTGELFF	TGTGCCAGCAGCATGGACAGACCCAACACCGGGGAGCTGTTTTTT
TRBV15	NA	NA	15	TRBJ1-1	CATSRDGTPNTEAFF	TGTGCCACCAGCAGAGACGGGACACCGAACACTGAAGCTTTCTTT
TRBV5-5	TRBD1	NA	17	TRBJ1-5	CASSLRVTGGYDQPQHF	TGTGCCAGCAGCTTGCGCGTGACAGGGGGCTACGATCAGCCCCAGCATTTT
TRBV6-5	TRBD1	NA	15	TRBJ2-7	CASNKAGTGGNEQYF	TGTGCCAGCAACAAAGCCGGGACAGGGGGCAACGAGCAGTACTTC
TRBV28	NA	NA	11	TRBJ2-1	CASSGPLGQFF	TGTGCCAGCAGTGGGCCTTTAGGGCAGTTCTTC
TRBV5-1	NA	NA	12	TRBJ2-5	CASSLAGEEQYF	TGCGCCAGCAGCTTGGCAGGGGAAGAGCAGTACTTC
TRBV7-2	NA	few	14	TRBJ1-1	CASSLVSGKTEAFF	TGTGCCAGCAGCTTAGTTTCAGGGAAAACTGAAGCTTTCTTT
TRBV27	TRBD1	NA	14	TRBJ2-7	CASSPGTGGYEQYF	TGTGCCAGCAGTCCTGGGACAGGCGGGTACGAGCAGTACTTC
TRBV19	NA	NA	15	TRBJ1-6	CASKAASSYNSPLHF	TGTGCCAGTAAGGCGGCGAGCTCCTATAATTCACCCCTCCACTTT
TRBV5-1	TRBD1	NA	16	TRBJ2-3	CASSLLFRGYTDTQYF	TGCGCCAGCAGCCTCCTCTTCAGGGGGTACACAGATACGCAGTATTTT
TRBV4-2	NA	few	14	TRBJ2-4	CASSQDARENIQYF	TGTGCCAGCAGCCAAGACGCGAGGGAAAACATTCAGTACTTC
TRBV7-6	TRBD1	NA	13	TRBJ2-1	CASRPTGVNEQFF	TGTGCCAGCAGACCAACAGGGGTTAATGAGCAGTTCTTC
TRBV4-1	NA	NA	13	TRBJ2-7	CASSQLVGYEQYF	TGCGCCAGCAGCCAGCTAGTTGGCTACGAGCAGTACTTC
TRBV7-2	NA	NA	14	TRBJ2-7	CASTRAGAPYEQYF	TGTGCCAGCACCAGGGCGGGGGCCCCCTACGAGCAGTACTTC
TRBV30	NA	NA	12	TRBJ2-3	CAWSPSTDTQYF	TGTGCCTGGAGTCCTAGCACAGATACGCAGTATTTT
TRBV7-7	NA	few	14	TRBJ1-4	CASSLGGPNEKLFF	TGTGCTAGCAGCTTAGGCGGGCCAAATGAAAAACTGTTTTTT
TRBV28	TRBD1	NA	15	TRBJ1-5	CAARTGGPGGLAQHF	TGTGCCGCTCGGACAGGGGGCCCAGGAGGGTTAGCCCAGCATTTT